The table lists the clone carrying this TCR beta chain with a count of one. Sequencing targeted TCR beta in T cells from blood (CD8+ and CD4+). The data were obtained in a study of CD8 T cells in Susac syndrome. In the study overall: Patients with Susac syndrome had blood drawn and were at that point therapy-naive, on corticosteroids, or on intravenous immunoglobulin alone.

CDR1 is MDHEN and CDR2 is SYDVKM in the germline V gene. V dropped 6 bases and J dropped 8; count of bases not matched to a gene: 12. CDR3 size: 14 residues. Random hexamers were used to reverse transcribe about 0.5 to 1 ug of RNA. Across 54 Vbeta and 13 Jbeta, immunoSEQ multiplex PCR amplified TCR beta CDR3. TCRdb re-called the immunoSEQ multiplex PCR reads with MiXCR, one entry per CDR3 protein. The sample lists some 250,000 distinct CDR3 sequences, about 95% occurring once. The material sequenced was CD4+ T cells from PBMCs. The genes are TRBV28 and TRBJ1-2, with 7 bases that match TRBD1. This TCR derives from a human donor with Susac syndrome. DNA of the CDR3: TGTGCCAGCAGCCTGGACGACAGGGCTGGCGGCTACACCTTC. Translating it yields CASSLDDRAGGYTF.